This TCR beta chain was identified in a study of T cell repertoires in ileal Crohn's disease. Study outcomes and limitations: Clonal expansions were more frequent in active smokers than non-smokers at surgery.

Each sample's TCRB immunosequencing used roughly 500 nanograms of biopsy DNA. The table came from immunoSEQ multiplex PCR; TCRdb's copy has only in-frame clones and leaves some out. The repertoire holds 9,500 to 11,000 clones, more than 65% seen once, with about 6.6% in the top ten. Time point here: neoterminal ileum biopsy at postoperative endoscopy, about 6 months after surgery. Patients were adults with ileal or ileocolonic Crohn's disease needing resection. Notes on this clone: Its matching antigen is unknown.

The CDR3 is 14 amino acids. Germline V gene lookup returns CDR1 SGHKS and CDR2 YYEKEE (reference sequence). Trimming removed 6 bases at V and 0 bases at J, with 10 bases between. This TCR came from an adult with Crohn's disease. The chain uses TRBV5-5 and TRBJ1-3; a weak D match, TRBD1 (5 bases). Sequenced sample: ileal tissue. The CDR3 nucleotides are TGTGCCAGCACTTATACAGGCTCTGGAAACACCATATATTTT. Translation gives CASTYTGSGNTIYF.